This entry lists 5 T cell receptor beta chains sequenced from one sample in a study of radiotherapy plus CTLA-4 blockade in lung cancer. Measured with immunoSEQ multiplex PCR; TCRdb has only the in-frame clones, and not every one. The repertoire holds more than 95,000 clones, with about 70% as singletons. Source: peripheral blood, taken from a patient treated with radiotherapy plus ipilimumab. The source of these receptors is a human donor with non-small cell lung cancer who had a partial response to radiotherapy plus ipilimumab. Some clones in this sample may be carry-over from other donors' samples.

The V gene is TRBV4-2, the J gene TRBJ2-1; TRBD2 matches 8 bases. The CDR3 consists of 16 residues. With V trimmed by 4 bases and J by 8 bases, 13 bases remained unmatched. CDR1 is LGHNA and CDR2 is YNFKEQ in the germline V gene. In DNA form, the CDR3 reads TGTGCCAGCAGCCCCTGGCCTCGGGGGGGCTTCGATGAGCAGTTCTTC. Encoded protein: CASSPWPRGGFDEQFF.

This clone occurred a few times. The V call is TRBV10-3, the J call TRBJ2-7, with a weak D call TRBD1 (5 bases). V lost 5 bases and J 3 bases, leaving 8 bases between the germline ends. Germline CDR1 ENHRY, CDR2 SYGVKD. The CDR3 extends over 12 amino acids. CDR3 in amino acids: CAISRQNYEQYF. The CDR3 coding sequence is TGTGCCATCAGTCGACAGAACTACGAGCAGTACTTC.

The V call is TRBV18, the J call TRBJ2-2; a possible D gene is TRBD2 (7 bases). V was shortened by 4 bases and J by 2 bases, with 14 bases between the two germline ends. From germline, CDR1 is KGHSH and CDR2 LQKENI. The CDR3 loop spans 16 amino acids. CDR3 loop: CASSRRGGSNTGELFF. DNA for the CDR3: TGTGCCAGCTCACGAAGGGGGGGGAGTAACACCGGGGAGCTGTTTTTT. Combining the CDR3 with reference TRBV18 and TRBJ2-2 gives the whole variable domain NAGVMQNPRHLVRRRGQEARLRCSPMKGHSHVYWYRQLPEEGLKFMVYLQKENIIDESGMPKERFSAEFPKEGPSILRIQQVVRGDSAAYFCASSRRGGSNTGELFFGEGSRLTVL.

This rearrangement joins TRBV28 to TRBJ1-2, with a possible D match to TRBD1 (5 bases). The germline CDR1 and CDR2 sequences are MDHEN and SYDVKM. V dropped 1 base and J dropped 7 bases, with 10 bases sitting between them. CDR3 size: 13 residues. The CDR3 spells CASSLSGRAGYTF. The CDR3 DNA follows: TGTGCCAGCAGTTTATCGGGCAGGGCTGGCTACACCTTC.

This rearrangement joins TRBV4-2 to TRBJ1-2; 8 bases agree with TRBD1. This CDR3 contains 15 residues. V dropped 5 bases and J dropped 2; count of bases not matched to a gene: 7. The V gene's germline CDR1 is LGHNA and CDR2 YNFKEQ. For the CDR3, the DNA is TGTGCCAGCAGCGCCCACAGGGGGACAAACTATGGCTACACCTTC. Translation: CASSAHRGTNYGYTF.